This record covers a single T cell receptor (beta chain). The sample holds a few counts of this clonotype. This clone's antigen is unknown. One base away there is no much larger clone; base qualities are not given. The data belong to a study of CD8 T cells in ankylosing spondylitis (dated by TCRdb to 2016 to 2017). Regarding the research as a whole: The study set out to find disease-linked TCR variants by profiling T cell receptor beta repertoires in ankylosing spondylitis patients and healthy donors. The full study cohort comprised 25 ankylosing spondylitis patients and some 100 healthy donors. Peripheral blood samples were taken, and synovial fluid was additionally collected from ankylosing spondylitis patients.

General study outcomes and caveats: Blood from ankylosing spondylitis patients appeared to be characterized by a TCR beta motif composed of about eight highly homologous amino acid variants. Some motif variants were previously reported in synovial fluid and blood of reactive arthritis patients, suggesting common disease-initiation mechanisms. In peripheral blood, the disease-linked clones were found at relatively low frequencies and had a CD8+ phenotype. The disease-linked clones were reported to be significantly enriched in matched synovial fluid samples from ankylosing spondylitis patients.

Sequenced on an Illumina HiSeq 2500. Quantitative 5'-RACE with molecular barcodes was the method used to prepare the TCR beta libraries. The paper's data handling went like this. A new computational method, built on a probabilistic model of VDJ rearrangement, was used to identify disease-linked TCR variants. The public sequencing data were trimmed at Q25 with fastp and processed into clonotypes with MiXCR by TCRdb, which kept only in-frame beta chains. Every entry covers one CDR3 protein and lists the most common genes and DNA from its rows. Clone size and V and J calls follow TCRdb, not the original study. This sample gives around 770,000 distinct CDR3 sequences in total; approximately 10% of them show up just once. The ten largest clones add up to approximately 0.5% of the sample. The CDR3 goes from the cysteine to the phenylalanine over 11 residues. This entry keeps only the CDR3 DNA: 33 bases, framed from base 1. In the germline V gene (reference sequence), CDR1 corresponds to DFQATT and CDR2 to SNEGSKA. V is cut by 2 bases and J by 7 bases, and the space between the germline ends is 9 bases.

This receptor was identified in a male donor with ankylosing spondylitis. The receptor chain draws on TRBV20-1 and TRBJ2-7, and TRBD1 may be the D gene, going by 5 matching bases. Sequencing was done on a sample of blood, either unsorted or a sorted T cell fraction (not recorded which). The CDR3 here reads CSARKGKEQYF. The nucleotides read TGCAGTGCTAGAAAGGGGAAAGAGCAGTACTTC.